This entry lists 30 T cell receptor beta chains sequenced from one sample in a study of T cell repertoires in cytomegalovirus infection. TCRdb redid the calling of the reads with MiXCR, one entry per CDR3 protein. Found here are some 350,000 distinct CDR3 sequences, roughly 20% of them singletons; the top ten hold 8.5% to 10%. Input material: PBMCs. These receptor sequences come from a human donor in good health (CMV status not recorded). Some clones in this sample may be carry-over from other donors' samples.

This clonotype was counted between two and nine times. The gene calls are TRBV10-3 and TRBJ2-5; tentative D call: TRBD1 (6 bases). CDR3 size: 16 residues. The V and J ends lost 2 bases and 5 bases respectively, with 18 bases between them. Germline CDR1 and CDR2: ENHRY and SYGVKD. Here the CDR3 DNA reads TGTGCCATCAGTGAGAATGGACAGCCACCCGGGGAGACCCAGTACTTC. Its translation: CAISENGQPPGETQYF.

The sample holds a few counts of this clonotype. The chain carries TRBV7-2 and TRBJ2-1; TRBD2 matches at 9 bases. J was trimmed by 6 bases and V by 3 bases; bases with no gene match: 9. The V gene's germline CDR1 is SGHTA and CDR2 FQGNSA. This CDR3 region has 16 residues. In nucleotides, the CDR3 is TGTGCCAGCAGCTTGGGGGGAAGCGGGAGGAGCAATGAGCAGTTCTTC. Its protein is CASSLGGSGRSNEQFF. Full variable domain (remainder filled in from reference TRBV7-2 and TRBJ2-1): GAGVSQSPSNKVTEKGKDVELRCDPISGHTALYWYRQSLGQGLEFLIYFQGNSAPDKSGLPSDRFSAERTGGSVSTLTIQRTQQEDSAVYLCASSLGGSGRSNEQFFGPGTRLTVL.

The V and J genes are TRBV14 and TRBJ1-6; 9 nucleotides line up with TRBD1. Germline V CDR1 and CDR2: SGHDN, FVKESK. Trimming at V came to 4 bases and at J to 9 bases, leaving 4 bases not matched to a gene. The CDR3 spans 14 residues. CDR3 protein: CASSRGQGISPLHF. DNA for the CDR3: TGTGCCAGCAGCCGGGGACAGGGAATTTCACCCCTCCACTTT.

The chain employs TRBV6-2 or TRBV6-3 and TRBJ2-1, with D perhaps being TRBD1 or TRBD2 (6 bases each). The V gene's germline CDR1 is MNHEY and CDR2 SVGEGT. CDR3 length: 16 amino acids. With 8 bases removed from V and 7 bases from J, the gap between germline ends came to 24 bases. The CDR3 sequence: CASYLGGARGANEQFF. DNA of the CDR3: TGTGCCAGCTACCTCGGGGGCGCTAGGGGAGCAAATGAGCAGTTCTTC.

This chain links TRBV10-2 with TRBJ1-1, with D unresolved. The CDR3 consists of 18 residues. With 2 bases removed from V and 0 bases from J, the gap between germline ends came to 19 bases. From germline, CDR1 is WSHSY and CDR2 SAAADI. CDR3 bases: TGCGCCAGCAGTGAGCCACGGTGGGCGGAGGGAATGAACACTGAAGCTTTCTTT. Amino acid sequence: CASSEPRWAEGMNTEAFF.

This clonotype was counted between two and nine times. The chain uses TRBV6-1 and TRBJ1-1; the D gene is possibly TRBD1 (5 bases). Germline CDR1 is MNHNS and CDR2 is SASEGT. V lost 6 bases to trimming and J lost 3 bases, with 14 bases between them. The CDR3 runs 14 residues. The CDR3 loop is CASRVTGGDTEAFF. The DNA of the CDR3 is TGTGCCAGCAGGGTCACAGGTGGGGACACTGAAGCTTTCTTT.

This rearrangement joins TRBV19 to TRBJ2-6, with TRBD2 matching 9 bases. The length of the CDR3 is 16 residues. V lost 7 bases and J lost 0; bases outside the gene matches: 4. CDR1 and CDR2 (germline): LNHDA, SQIVND (reference sequence). CDR3 protein: CASKLAGDSGANVLTF. The DNA for the CDR3 is TGTGCCAGTAAACTAGCGGGCGACTCTGGGGCCAACGTCCTGACTTTC.

At least ten counts were recorded for this clonotype. The V gene is TRBV11-2, the J gene TRBJ2-1, with TRBD2 matching 10 bases. The CDR3 loop spans 16 amino acids. With V trimmed by 3 bases and J by 7 bases, 9 bases remained unmatched. Germline V gene data show CDR1 as SGHAT and CDR2 as FQNNGV. This CDR3 reads CASSLRVAGGENEQFF. CDR3 in DNA: TGTGCCAGCAGCTTGCGGGTAGCGGGAGGAGAAAATGAGCAGTTCTTC.

This clonotype showed up just a few times. The chain couples TRBV2 to TRBJ1-5; possibly TRBD1 for D (5 bases). Germline V CDR1 and CDR2: SNHLY, FYNNEI. The V end was cut by 7 bases, the J end by 9 bases, with 19 bases between. The CDR3 covers 14 residues. The CDR3 DNA sequence: TGTGCCAGCACGGGGGAGGCCGTCGCCGCGCCCCAGCATTTT. Its translation is CASTGEAVAAPQHF. The whole variable domain, remainder taken from reference TRBV2 and TRBJ1-5, is EPEVTQTPSHQVTQMGQEVILRCVPISNHLYFYWYRQILGQKVEFLVSFYNNEISEKSEIFDDQFSVERPDGSNFTLKIRSTKLEDSAMYFCASTGEAVAAPQHFGDGTRLSIL.

This clonotype came up a few times. This rearrangement joins TRBV11-2 to TRBJ2-7; 7 nucleotides line up with TRBD1. V lost 5 bases, J lost 2 bases, and 9 bases stayed unmatched. The CDR3 runs 15 residues. Per germline, CDR1 SGHAT and CDR2 FQNNGV. CDR3 residues: CASSARDRSPYEQYF. CDR3 in DNA: TGTGCCAGCAGCGCCCGGGACAGATCCCCCTACGAGCAGTACTTC.

The gene calls are TRBV7-9 and TRBJ2-7; D perhaps matches TRBD1 (5 bases). With 5 bases removed from V and 6 bases from J, the gap between germline ends came to 14 bases. CDR1 and CDR2 from the germline V gene are SEHNR and FQNEAQ (reference sequence). The CDR3 loop spans 13 amino acids. The DNA of the CDR3 is TGTGCCAGCAGCCCGTGGACAAAGAGCGAGCAGTACTTC. This codes for CASSPWTKSEQYF.

This sequence joins TRBV18 and TRBJ2-4, with TRBD2 identical over 8 bases. CDR3 length: 14 residues. Germline-derived CDR1 and CDR2 are KGHSH and LQKENI. V lost 3 bases, J lost 7 bases, and 5 bases stayed unmatched. The CDR3 loop is CASSPRGGDNIQYF. CDR3 nucleotide sequence: TGTGCCAGCTCACCCCGGGGGGGCGATAACATTCAGTACTTC.

In this sample, this clonotype turned up many times. The CDR3 region has the DNA TGTGCCAGCAGAGGACCAGGCACAGATACGCAGTATTTT. As protein: CASRGPGTDTQYF. The gene calls are TRBV7-2 and TRBJ2-3; no reliable D call. V was trimmed by 6 bases and J by 1 base, leaving 8 bases between them. The germline gives CDR1 SGHTA, CDR2 FQGNSA. The CDR3 contains 13 residues.

This clonotype showed up just a few times. A read error may produce the germline difference seen at one junction end. This chain uses TRBV7-2 with TRBJ2-2; D gene ambiguous. The germline CDR1 and CDR2 sequences are SGHTA and FQGNSA. The CDR3 runs to 12 residues. CDR3 DNA: TGTGCCAGCAGCCGGAACCCCGGGGAGCTGTTTTTT. Translating it yields CASSRNPGELFF.

This clonotype was detected a few times. The rearrangement links TRBV4-3 to TRBJ1-1; possibly TRBD1 for D (5 bases). Per the germline V gene, CDR1 is LGHNA and CDR2 is YSLEER. Trimming cost V 4 bases and J 7 bases, with 19 bases left between them. This CDR3 has 15 residues. In DNA, the CDR3 is TGCGCCAGCAGCCGGTCGTGGGGGATAGAGATTGAAGCTTTCTTT. It specifies CASSRSWGIEIEAFF.

The chain carries TRBV4-1 and TRBJ1-1; D is perhaps TRBD1 (5 bases). From germline, CDR1 is MGHRA and CDR2 YSYEKL. V was pared by 4 bases and J by 1 base, with 13 bases between. CDR3 length: 15 residues. The CDR3 is CASSRGRASNTEAFF. CDR3 DNA: TGCGCCAGCAGCCGGGGGAGGGCTTCGAACACTGAAGCTTTCTTT.

The rearrangement uses TRBV28 and TRBJ2-7, with a weak D call TRBD1 (6 bases). Germline CDR1 MDHEN, CDR2 SYDVKM. This CDR3 has 12 amino acids. The V end was cut by 4 bases, the J end by 6 bases, with 10 bases between. The CDR3 nucleotides read TGTGCCAGCAGTTCAACAGGGAGCGAGCAGTACTTC. Its translation: CASSSTGSEQYF.

J is TRBJ2-1 and V is TRBV7-8; a possible D gene is TRBD2 (6 bases). Germline V CDR1 and CDR2: SGHVS, FQNEAQ. This CDR3 has 14 amino acids. Trimming took off 5 bases at V and 5 bases at J, with 13 bases between the two ends. The CDR3: CASSPWTGDNEQFF. CDR3 DNA: TGTGCCAGCAGCCCCTGGACGGGAGACAATGAGCAGTTCTTC.

Only a few counts were recorded for this clonotype. This sequence joins TRBV4-3 and TRBJ2-3; D is possibly TRBD1 (6 bases). The CDR3 loop spans 18 amino acids. Trimming cost V 1 base and J 2 bases, with 19 bases left between them. Germline V lookup: CDR1 LGHNA, CDR2 YSLEER. DNA for the CDR3: TGCGCCAGCAGCCAAGCCCTTGCTTGGGGGCAGAACACAGATACGCAGTATTTT. Its protein product is CASSQALAWGQNTDTQYF.

The rearrangement joins TRBV30 to TRBJ1-5; 12 bases align to TRBD1. The CDR3 has 15 residues. Germline V gene sequence: CDR1 GTSNPN, CDR2 SVGIG (reference sequence). V trimming: 2 bases; J trimming: 6 bases; junction bases outside the gene matches: 5. The CDR3 region has the DNA TGTGCCTGGAGTCGGGACAGGGGGCAAGGTCAGCCCCAGCATTTT. It is translated as CAWSRDRGQGQPQHF.

Only a few counts were recorded for this clonotype. The chain combines TRBV7-2 with TRBJ2-5, with D possibly matching TRBD2 (6 bases). The CDR3 runs to 14 residues. Per germline, CDR1 SGHTA and CDR2 FQGNSA. The V and J ends lost 2 bases and 4 bases respectively, with 11 bases between them. The CDR3 is CASSLRGGAETQYF. The DNA for the CDR3 is TGTGCCAGCAGCTTACGGGGCGGGGCAGAGACCCAGTACTTC.

On this clonotype itself: The CDR3 end shows no conserved phenylalanine or tryptophan, and so a read error is likely. The V call is TRBV7-6, the J call TRBJ1-1, with D possibly TRBD1 on 5 matching bases. Germline CDR1 SGHVS, CDR2 FNYEAQ. The CDR3 covers 16 residues. The germline V and J ends were trimmed by 1 base and 3 bases, with 15 bases remaining between them. For the CDR3, the DNA is TGTGCCAGCAGCTTAGGGGAGACCCAGGGTGACACTGAAGCTTTCCTT. It specifies CASSLGETQGDTEAFL.

A few counts support this clonotype. The chain joins TRBV12-3 or TRBV12-4 to TRBJ2-5; D unclear. Trimming took 0 bases from V and 5 from J, leaving 7 bases between them. The CDR3 is 13 amino acids. The CDR3 loop is CASSLALGETQYF. The CDR3, as DNA: TGTGCCAGCAGTTTAGCGCTAGGGGAGACCCAGTACTTC.

The chain carries TRBV7-2 and TRBJ2-5; 9 bases match TRBD2. V was pared by 1 base and J by 2 bases, with 8 bases of the junction left unmatched. The germline V gene encodes CDR1 SGHTA and CDR2 FQGNSA. CDR3 length: 17 residues. CDR3 sequence: CASSLEGSGSSQETQYF. The CDR3 DNA reads TGTGCCAGCAGCTTAGAAGGTAGCGGGAGCTCGCAAGAGACCCAGTACTTC.

This clonotype was observed at least ten times. The chain carries TRBV7-2 and TRBJ2-5, with 15 positions matching TRBD2. V was pared by 5 bases and J by 5 bases, with 3 bases of the junction left unmatched. The CDR3 spans 15 residues. The V gene's germline CDR1 is SGHTA and CDR2 FQGNSA. CDR3 DNA sequence: TGTGCCAGCAGCCCGGGGACTAGCGGGGGGGAGACCCAGTACTTC. Its protein product is CASSPGTSGGETQYF.

This sequence joins TRBV23-1 and TRBJ2-6; tentatively, D is TRBD2 (5 bases). TRBV23-1 is identified as an open reading frame with a role that is uncertain. Trimming took 2 bases from V and 0 from J, leaving 5 bases between them. This CDR3 is built from 15 residues. CDR3 DNA sequence: TGCGCCAGCAGTCAACGGGGCTCTGGGGCCAACGTCCTGACTTTC. Protein sequence: CASSQRGSGANVLTF.

The V call is TRBV6-5, the J call TRBJ2-1, with D unclear. CDR3 size: 16 residues. With 0 bases removed from V and 0 bases from J, the gap between germline ends came to 9 bases. CDR1 is MNHEY, CDR2 SVGAGI, per germline. CDR3 DNA: TGTGCCAGCAGTTACTCGGACCGGTCCTCCTACAATGAGCAGTTCTTC. Its translation: CASSYSDRSSYNEQFF.

This clonotype occurred many times. The chain carries TRBV6-1 and TRBJ1-4; TRBD1 matches at 11 bases. Losses at the gene ends were 6 bases for V and 4 bases for J; bases not matched to a gene: 7. Germline V gene data show CDR1 as MNHNS and CDR2 as SASEGT. The CDR3 is made up of 16 amino acids. The CDR3 DNA is TGTGCCAGCAGGTCCCGGGACAGGGGGTTTAATGAAAAACTGTTTTTT. It codes for CASRSRDRGFNEKLFF.

With regard to this clonotype: A much more abundant neighbour one base away suggests this may be a read error. V and J are TRBV12-3 or TRBV12-4 and TRBJ1-2; perhaps TRBD1 as D (6 bases). The CDR3 is 13 amino acids. Trimming removed 6 bases from V and 6 bases from J, with 14 bases in between. In nucleotides, the CDR3 is TGTGCCAGCAGATGGACAGAGGTGGATGGCTACACCTTC. This gives the protein CASRWTEVDGYTF.

The chain is built from TRBV7-9 and TRBJ2-2; D possibly corresponds to TRBD1 (6 bases). Germline assignment: CDR1 SEHNR and CDR2 FQNEAQ (reference sequence). This CDR3 contains 13 residues. V gave up 5 bases and J gave up 7 bases, with 11 bases separating them. CDR3 coding DNA: TGTGCCAGCAGCCCGAGACAGGACGGGGAGCTGTTTTTT. Its translation is CASSPRQDGELFF.